This is a list of T cell receptor beta chains from one sample in a study of T cell repertoires in cytomegalovirus infection. MiXCR, applied by TCRdb to the reads, yields one record per CDR3 protein. The data contain over 250,000 distinct CDR3 sequences, around 20% of them singletons. Their recognized antigens are unknown. The material sequenced was cultured PBMCs, taken from culture after CMV antigen stimulation. These receptors were taken from a human donor in good health (CMV status not recorded). Some clones in this sample may be carry-over from other donors' samples. The CDR3 runs from the conserved cysteine through the conserved F or W.

j_call cdr3_length v_call cdr3_aa
TRBJ2-6 14 TRBV29-1 CSVESVPGANVLTF
TRBJ2-1 15 TRBV19 CASSIQAGALNEQFF
TRBJ2-3 13 TRBV30 CAWSVGGGDTQYF
TRBJ2-5 19 TRBV11-2 CASSLEGGLAGVPQETQYF
TRBJ2-7 14 TRBV19 CASSPGQRAHEQYF
TRBJ2-1 12 TRBV6-1 CASTGGSNEQFF
TRBJ2-7 14 TRBV12-3/TRBV12-4 CASRPRDRGYEQYF
TRBJ2-4 17 TRBV12-3/TRBV12-4 CASSSASGKFVKNIQYF
TRBJ2-5 16 TRBV7-7 CASSLMSGRDGETQYF
TRBJ1-1 13 TRBV7-6 CASSPGDRATAFF
TRBJ2-3 14 TRBV7-8 CASSLVARGDTQYF
TRBJ2-3 13 TRBV20-1 CSAARWGEDTQYF
TRBJ1-1 11 TRBV7-8 CASSMNREAFF
TRBJ2-5 13 TRBV6-5 CASRGFSGETQYF
TRBJ2-1 15 TRBV7-2 CASSFSGKSYNEQFF
TRBJ1-5 16 TRBV6-1 CASSEFPGRTDQPQHF
TRBJ1-1 14 TRBV6-2/TRBV6-3 CASSPNRAGTEAFF
TRBJ2-1 12 TRBV6-2/TRBV6-3 CASSYFNNEQFF
TRBJ1-1 14 TRBV5-4 CASSLESRNTEAFF
TRBJ1-2 15 TRBV19 CASSILTGTGYGYTF
TRBJ1-4 16 TRBV4-1 CASSPGQGLDNEKLFF
TRBJ1-1 14 TRBV7-3 CASSPTGSGTEAFF
TRBJ2-3 12 TRBV11-2 CASSWAADTQYF
TRBJ1-5 17 TRBV28 CASSLGPQGRSNQPQHF
TRBJ2-1 13 TRBV4-1 CASSRIGANEQFF
TRBJ2-1 15 TRBV19 CASSLRGPPFREQFF
TRBJ2-7 14 TRBV7-3 CASSANGGTYEQYF
TRBJ1-1 15 TRBV19 CASMTQGFMNTEAFF
TRBJ2-1 16 TRBV19 CASSIEASGTYNEQFF
TRBJ2-6 17 TRBV7-3 CASSPGHGYSGANVLTF
TRBJ2-7 14 TRBV20-1 CSASSRLEPYEQYF
TRBJ2-3 15 TRBV7-2 CASSPLLRSTDTQYF
TRBJ2-1 14 TRBV7-2 CASSYRQAYNEQFF
TRBJ2-1 15 TRBV28 CASSLLSSGNNEQFF
TRBJ2-1 15 TRBV6-6 CASIPGLPGSDEQFF
TRBJ2-1 13 TRBV20-1 CSARVLARNEQFF
TRBJ2-2 14 TRBV28 CASSLVLRTGELFF
TRBJ1-2 13 TRBV7-2 CASSVDRGGGYTF
TRBJ1-4 15 TRBV12-3/TRBV12-4 CASSLRTAANEKLFF
TRBJ2-4 14 TRBV7-2 CASSLGRTPNIQYF
TRBJ2-5 13 TRBV12-3/TRBV12-4 CASSQTSANAQYF
TRBJ1-5 14 TRBV12-5 CASGLGLTGQPQHF
TRBJ1-1 15 TRBV27 CASSTPGKGNTEAFF
TRBJ1-5 16 TRBV4-3 CASSQELQGEPGGQHF
TRBJ1-3 16 TRBV19 CASSPGFLAGGNTIYF